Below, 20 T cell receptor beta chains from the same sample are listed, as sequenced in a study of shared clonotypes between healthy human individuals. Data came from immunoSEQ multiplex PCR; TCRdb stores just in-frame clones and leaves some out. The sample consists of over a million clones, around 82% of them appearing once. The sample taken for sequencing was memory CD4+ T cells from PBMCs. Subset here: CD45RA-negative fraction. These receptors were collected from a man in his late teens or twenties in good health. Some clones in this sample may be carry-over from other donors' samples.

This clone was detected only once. The CDR3 coding sequence is TGTGCCAGCAGCGCGACAGGGGACACTGAAGCTTTCTTT. Translating gives CASSATGDTEAFF. The chain recombines TRBV11-3 with TRBJ1-1; 8 nucleotides match TRBD1. After removal of 5 bases from V and 3 bases from J, the junction contained 2 bases not matched to a gene. The CDR3 contains 13 residues. In germline, CDR1 is SGHNT, CDR2 YENEEA.

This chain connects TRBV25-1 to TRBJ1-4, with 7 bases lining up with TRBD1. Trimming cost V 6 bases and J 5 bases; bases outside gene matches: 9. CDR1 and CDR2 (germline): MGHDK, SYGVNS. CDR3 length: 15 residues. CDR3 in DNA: TGTGCCAGCAGGGAGGCGAGGGGGCCCAATGAAAAACTGTTTTTT. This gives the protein CASREARGPNEKLFF.

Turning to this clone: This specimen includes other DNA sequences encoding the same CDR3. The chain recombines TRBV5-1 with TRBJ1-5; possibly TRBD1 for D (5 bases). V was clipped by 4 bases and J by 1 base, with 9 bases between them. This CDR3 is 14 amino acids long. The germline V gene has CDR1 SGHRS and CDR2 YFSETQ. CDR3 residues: CASSQGQSNQPQHF. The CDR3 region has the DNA TGCGCCAGCAGCCAAGGACAAAGCAATCAGCCCCAGCATTTT.

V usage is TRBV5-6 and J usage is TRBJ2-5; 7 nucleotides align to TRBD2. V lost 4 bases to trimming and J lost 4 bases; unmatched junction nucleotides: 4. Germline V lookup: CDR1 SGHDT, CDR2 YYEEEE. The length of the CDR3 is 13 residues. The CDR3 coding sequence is TGTGCCAGCAGCACGACTAGCTCAGAGACCCAGTACTTC. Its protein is CASSTTSSETQYF.

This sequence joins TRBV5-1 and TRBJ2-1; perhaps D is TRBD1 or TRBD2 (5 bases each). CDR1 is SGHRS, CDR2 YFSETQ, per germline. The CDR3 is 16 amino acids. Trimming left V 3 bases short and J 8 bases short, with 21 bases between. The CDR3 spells CASSSGTTRTVDEQFF. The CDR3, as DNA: TGCGCCAGCAGCTCCGGGACCACCCGTACCGTCGATGAGCAGTTCTTC.

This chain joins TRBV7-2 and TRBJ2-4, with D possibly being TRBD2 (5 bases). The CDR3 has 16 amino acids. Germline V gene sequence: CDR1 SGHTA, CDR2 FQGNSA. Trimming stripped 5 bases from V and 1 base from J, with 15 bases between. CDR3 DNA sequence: TGTGCCAGCAGCCCAATCAGGCGGACTGCCAAAAACATTCAGTACTTC. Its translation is CASSPIRRTAKNIQYF.

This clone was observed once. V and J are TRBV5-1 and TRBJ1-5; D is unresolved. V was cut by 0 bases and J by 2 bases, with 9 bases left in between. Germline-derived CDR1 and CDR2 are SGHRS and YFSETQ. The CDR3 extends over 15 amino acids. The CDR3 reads CASSLGGSGNQPQHF. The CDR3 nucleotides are TGCGCCAGCAGCTTGGGCGGGTCTGGCAATCAGCCCCAGCATTTT.

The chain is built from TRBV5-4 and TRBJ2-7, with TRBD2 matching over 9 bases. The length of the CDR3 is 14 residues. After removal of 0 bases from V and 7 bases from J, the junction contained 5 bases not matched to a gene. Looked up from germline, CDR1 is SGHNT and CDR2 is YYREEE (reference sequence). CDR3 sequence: CASSLGLAGIEQYF. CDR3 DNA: TGTGCCAGCAGCTTGGGGCTAGCGGGGATTGAGCAGTACTTC.

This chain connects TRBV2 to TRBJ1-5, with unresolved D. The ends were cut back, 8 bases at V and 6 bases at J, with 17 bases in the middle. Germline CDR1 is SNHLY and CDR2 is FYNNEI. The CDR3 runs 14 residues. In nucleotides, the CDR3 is TGTGCCAGCTGCCGGACCGAGGGCCTTCAGCCCCAGCATTTT. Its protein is CASCRTEGLQPQHF.

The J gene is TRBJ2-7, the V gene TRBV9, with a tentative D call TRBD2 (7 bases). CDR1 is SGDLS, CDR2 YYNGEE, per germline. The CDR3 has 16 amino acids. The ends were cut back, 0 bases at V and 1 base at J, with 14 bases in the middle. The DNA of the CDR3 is TGTGCCAGCAGCGTAGCCGGGGGGCCCCAATCCTACGAGCAGTACTTC. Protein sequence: CASSVAGGPQSYEQYF.

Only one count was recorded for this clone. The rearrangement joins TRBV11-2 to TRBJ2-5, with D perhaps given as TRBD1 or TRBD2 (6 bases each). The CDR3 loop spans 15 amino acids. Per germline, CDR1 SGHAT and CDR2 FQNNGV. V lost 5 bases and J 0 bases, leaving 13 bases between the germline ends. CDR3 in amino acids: CASSPLRGHQETQYF. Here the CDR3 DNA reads TGTGCCAGCAGCCCACTCCGGGGGCACCAAGAGACCCAGTACTTC.

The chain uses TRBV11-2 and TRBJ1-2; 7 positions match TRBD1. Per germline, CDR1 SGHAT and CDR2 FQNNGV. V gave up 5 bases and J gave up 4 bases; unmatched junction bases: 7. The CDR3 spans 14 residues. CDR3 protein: CASSPTTGSYGYTF. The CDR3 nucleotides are TGTGCCAGCAGCCCAACGACAGGGTCCTATGGCTACACCTTC.

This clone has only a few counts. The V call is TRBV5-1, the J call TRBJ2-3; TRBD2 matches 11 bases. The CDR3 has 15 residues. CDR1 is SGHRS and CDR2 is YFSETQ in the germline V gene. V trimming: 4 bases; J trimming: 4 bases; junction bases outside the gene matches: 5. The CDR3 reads CASSPTSGSADTQYF. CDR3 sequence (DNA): TGCGCCAGCAGCCCTACTAGCGGGAGTGCAGATACGCAGTATTTT. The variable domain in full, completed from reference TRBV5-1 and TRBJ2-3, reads KAGVTQTPRYLIKTRGQQVTLSCSPISGHRSVSWYQQTPGQGLQFLFEYFSETQRNKGNFPGRFSGRQFSNSRSEMNVSTLELGDSALYLCASSPTSGSADTQYFGPGTRLTVL.

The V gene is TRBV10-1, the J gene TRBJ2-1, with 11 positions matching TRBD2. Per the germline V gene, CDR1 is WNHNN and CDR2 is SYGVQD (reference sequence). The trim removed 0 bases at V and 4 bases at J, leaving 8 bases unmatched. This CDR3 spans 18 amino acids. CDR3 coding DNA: TGCGCCAGCAGTGAGTCTGGAGTAGCGGGAGGGACGTACAATGAGCAGTTCTTC. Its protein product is CASSESGVAGGTYNEQFF.

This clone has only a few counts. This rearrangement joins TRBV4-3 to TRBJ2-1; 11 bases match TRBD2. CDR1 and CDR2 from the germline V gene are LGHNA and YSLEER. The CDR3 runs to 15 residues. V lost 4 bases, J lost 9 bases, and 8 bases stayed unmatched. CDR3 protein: CASSPTSGIGGEQFF. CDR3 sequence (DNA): TGCGCCAGCAGCCCGACTAGCGGGATAGGTGGTGAGCAGTTCTTC.

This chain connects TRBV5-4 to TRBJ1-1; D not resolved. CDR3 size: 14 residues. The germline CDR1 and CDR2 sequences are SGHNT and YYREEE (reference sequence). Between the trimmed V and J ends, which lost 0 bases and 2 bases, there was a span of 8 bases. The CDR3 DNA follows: TGTGCCAGCAGCTTGGGGTCGGTCAACACTGAAGCTTTCTTT. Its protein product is CASSLGSVNTEAFF.

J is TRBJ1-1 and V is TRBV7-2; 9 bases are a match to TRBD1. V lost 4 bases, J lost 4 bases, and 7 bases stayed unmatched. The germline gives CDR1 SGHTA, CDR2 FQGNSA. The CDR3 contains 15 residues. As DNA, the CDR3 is TGTGCCAGCAGCTCCCGGGACAGGGAGAGCACTGAAGCTTTCTTT. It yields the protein CASSSRDRESTEAFF.

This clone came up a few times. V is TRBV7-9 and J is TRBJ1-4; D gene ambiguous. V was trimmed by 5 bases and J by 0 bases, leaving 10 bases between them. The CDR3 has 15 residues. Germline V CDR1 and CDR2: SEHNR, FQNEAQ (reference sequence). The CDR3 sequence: CASSTHPATNEKLFF. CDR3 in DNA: TGTGCCAGCAGCACTCACCCTGCAACTAATGAAAAACTGTTTTTT.

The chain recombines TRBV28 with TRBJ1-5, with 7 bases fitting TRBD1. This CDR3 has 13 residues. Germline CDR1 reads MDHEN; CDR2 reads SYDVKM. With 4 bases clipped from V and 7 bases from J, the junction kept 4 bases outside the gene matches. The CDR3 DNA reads TGTGCCAGCAGTTGGCGACAGGGACAGCCCCAGCATTTT. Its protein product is CASSWRQGQPQHF.

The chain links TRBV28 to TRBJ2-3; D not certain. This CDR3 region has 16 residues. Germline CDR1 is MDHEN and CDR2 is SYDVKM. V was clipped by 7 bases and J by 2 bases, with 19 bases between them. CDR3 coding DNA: TGTGCCAGCAAAAGGAACATGAATCCTTTCACAGATACGCAGTATTTT. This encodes CASKRNMNPFTDTQYF.